This T cell receptor beta chain appears in the sequencing data of a study of shared T cell receptors in the human thymus. Only one count was recorded for this clone. The junction had 10 bases not matched to a gene; V was cut back by 3 bases and J by 7 bases. Germline assignment: CDR1 GTSNPN and CDR2 SVGIG (reference sequence). The CDR3 contains 15 residues. Method: immunoSEQ multiplex PCR; TCRdb's copy keeps in-frame clones and lacks some. The data contain some 760,000 clones, 75% to 90% of them singletons. These data also formed part of another study, on human thymus T cells. That paper states: The thymus was resected at corrective cardiac surgery.

The chain links TRBV30 to TRBJ2-7; 12 bases fit TRBD1. The receptor comes from a girl under two years old with a congenital heart defect. Sequencing input: thymocytes. The CDR3 DNA follows: TGTGCCTGGAGGTCGTTGGGACAGGGGGCGGAAGAGCAGTACTTC. As protein: CAWRSLGQGAEEQYF.